The 16 T cell receptor beta chains given below trace back to one sample, sequenced in a study of T cells in localized non-small cell lung cancer. The assay was immunoSEQ multiplex PCR, and TCRdb's table has in-frame clones only and misses some. The sample lists over 50,000 clones, around four fifths occurring once. Source: peripheral blood mononuclear cells, taken before any cancer treatment. These receptors were obtained from a man aged 35-75 years with stage III lung adenocarcinoma.

The chain combines TRBV4-1 with TRBJ2-5; no clear D. V was cut by 3 bases and J by 5 bases, with 7 bases left in between. The CDR3 contains 12 residues. Germline values: CDR1 MGHRA, CDR2 YSYEKL. CDR3: CASSHDGETQYF. In nucleotides, the CDR3 is TGCGCCAGCAGCCATGACGGCGAGACCCAGTACTTC.

This clone has only a few counts. The V gene is TRBV2, the J gene TRBJ1-1; no firm D call. CDR1 and CDR2 (germline): SNHLY, FYNNEI. V lost 3 bases to trimming and J lost 2 bases, with 7 bases between them. This CDR3 is 13 amino acids long. The CDR3 sequence is CASSDSVNTEAFF. CDR3 DNA sequence: TGTGCCAGCAGTGACTCTGTAAACACTGAAGCTTTCTTT.

The chain joins TRBV19 to TRBJ1-2; 8 nucleotides agree with TRBD1. The germline V gene encodes CDR1 LNHDA and CDR2 SQIVND (reference sequence). Losses at the gene ends were 3 bases for V and 7 bases for J; bases not matched to a gene: 10. This CDR3 is 15 amino acids long. Here the CDR3 reads CASSIPLTGAGGYTF. In nucleotides, the CDR3 is TGTGCCAGTAGTATCCCGTTGACAGGGGCGGGTGGCTACACCTTC.

This clone has only a few counts. The chain links TRBV18 to TRBJ2-7, with 10 nucleotides matching TRBD1. Germline V CDR1 and CDR2: KGHSH, LQKENI. The ends lost 2 bases at V and 2 bases at J; junction bases unmatched: 6. The CDR3 consists of 16 residues. CDR3 region: CASSPEDRGVPYEQYF. CDR3 nucleotides: TGTGCCAGCTCACCAGAGGACAGGGGGGTGCCCTACGAGCAGTACTTC.

This rearrangement joins TRBV11-1 to TRBJ2-5; 14 bases match TRBD2. CDR1 and CDR2 (germline): SGHAT, FQDESV (reference sequence). V trimming: 4 bases; J trimming: 2 bases; junction bases outside the gene matches: 3. The CDR3 loop spans 16 amino acids. CDR3 coding DNA: TGTGCCAGCAGCTCGGGACTAGCGGGGGCTCAAGAGACCCAGTACTTC. Its protein product is CASSSGLAGAQETQYF.

The gene calls are TRBV29-1 and TRBJ2-3, with 12 positions matching TRBD2. The CDR3 has 16 residues. Germline trimming cut 2 bases from V and 1 base from J; bases unmatched to any gene: 4. Germline lookup yields CDR1 SQVTM and CDR2 ANQGSEA. CDR3 nucleotides: TGCAGCGTTGAAAGAACTAGCGGGGGGCGCACAGATACGCAGTATTTT. This gives the protein CSVERTSGGRTDTQYF.

The chain employs TRBV5-6 and TRBJ2-1; possible D gene TRBD1, 6 bases. Trimming removed 3 bases from V and 1 base from J, with 11 bases in between. The CDR3 runs 15 residues. CDR1 is SGHDT and CDR2 is YYEEEE in the germline V gene. The CDR3 loop reads CASSSGTLSYNEQFF. The CDR3 DNA is TGTGCCAGCAGCTCAGGGACACTTTCCTACAATGAGCAGTTCTTC.

This clone showed up just once. The chain carries TRBV25-1 and TRBJ2-3; TRBD2 matches 9 bases. CDR1 MGHDK and CDR2 SYGVNS come from the germline V gene. The CDR3 spans 14 residues. V shed 5 bases, J shed 4 bases, and the junction held 4 bases outside the gene matches. CDR3 residues: CASSHSGRSDTQYF. CDR3 in DNA: TGTGCCAGCAGTCATAGCGGGAGATCAGATACGCAGTATTTT.

This clone was detected once. The chain employs TRBV7-2 and TRBJ1-5, with 9 bases identical to TRBD1. The germline CDR1 and CDR2 sequences are SGHTA and FQGNSA. The CDR3 has 15 residues. After removal of 5 bases from V and 3 bases from J, the junction contained 5 bases not matched to a gene. The CDR3 coding sequence is TGTGCCAGCAGCCCCGGGACAGGGAACAATCAGCCCCAGCATTTT. Its protein product is CASSPGTGNNQPQHF.

As for this clone: This sample includes further DNA sequences coding for the same CDR3. The V call is TRBV11-3, the J call TRBJ2-5, with D unresolved. The CDR3 is 12 amino acids. V was cut by 0 bases and J by 4 bases, with 3 bases left in between. CDR1 and CDR2 from the germline V gene are SGHNT and YENEEA. The chain's CDR3 is CASSLEGETQYF. CDR3 coding DNA: TGTGCCAGCAGCTTAGAGGGAGAGACCCAGTACTTC.

This clone was seen only a few times. The chain carries TRBV29-1 and TRBJ1-3; 10 bases match TRBD1. Per germline, CDR1 SQVTM and CDR2 ANQGSEA. The CDR3 contains 14 residues. Germline trimming cut 7 bases from V and 0 bases from J; bases unmatched to any gene: 3. The CDR3 DNA follows: TGCAGCGCCCGGACAGGGGGCTCTGGAAACACCATATATTTT. This codes for CSARTGGSGNTIYF.

J is TRBJ2-1 and V is TRBV9; 7 bases align to TRBD1. The CDR3 is 14 residues long. V was clipped by 3 bases and J by 4 bases; unmatched bases: 4. Germline loops: CDR1 SGDLS, CDR2 YYNGEE. The CDR3 sequence is CASSATGTYNEQFF. As DNA, the CDR3 is TGTGCCAGCAGCGCGACAGGGACATACAATGAGCAGTTCTTC.

This clone was recorded a few times. The V gene is TRBV7-9, the J gene TRBJ1-1; the D is unclear. Germline CDR1 is SEHNR and CDR2 is FQNEAQ (reference sequence). CDR3 size: 14 residues. V was clipped by 2 bases and J by 6 bases, with 13 bases between them. The CDR3 nucleotides read TGTGCCAGCAGCTTAACTTCGACGTCGGCTGAAGCTTTCTTT. Protein: CASSLTSTSAEAFF.

V and J are TRBV6-6 and TRBJ2-5, with 12 bases that match TRBD2. The V gene's germline CDR1 is MNHNY and CDR2 SVGAGI (reference sequence). Trimming at V came to 5 bases and at J to 5 bases, leaving 6 bases not matched to a gene. The CDR3 has 15 residues. The CDR3 loop reads CASSETSGGAETQYF. As DNA, the CDR3 is TGTGCCAGCAGTGAGACTAGCGGGGGAGCGGAGACCCAGTACTTC.

This chain joins TRBV25-1 and TRBJ2-7, with 12 positions matching TRBD2. V dropped 2 bases and J dropped 5; count of bases not matched to a gene: 7. This CDR3 is 16 amino acids long. Germline values: CDR1 MGHDK, CDR2 SYGVNS. The CDR3 here is CASSEPLAGGYNEQYF. For the CDR3, the DNA is TGTGCCAGCAGTGAACCCCTAGCGGGAGGGTACAACGAGCAGTACTTC.

The chain combines TRBV28 with TRBJ1-5; possible D gene TRBD1, 6 bases. Germline V gives CDR1 MDHEN, CDR2 SYDVKM. The germline V and J ends were trimmed by 6 bases and 6 bases, with 18 bases remaining between them. This CDR3 spans 15 amino acids. CDR3 bases: TGTGCCAGCAGCGCCAGGTCCGGGGGCGGTCAGCCCCAGCATTTT. Translated: CASSARSGGGQPQHF.